This T cell receptor (beta chain) was captured by sequencing in a study of monozygotic twins with inflammatory bowel disease. Study conclusions and caveats: Twins with IBD had fewer clonotypes in common with others than healthy twins, particularly during disease activity.

Every TCR library drew on around 3,600 ng of total RNA. Per individual sample, eight separate reactions were used to make cDNA. Reanalyzing the 5' RACE reads, TCRdb keeps one entry per CDR3 protein, without DNA. Recorded for this sample: fewer than 550,000 distinct CDR3 sequences. On this clonotype: Its specificity is unknown.

This CDR3 has 18 amino acids. Germline values: CDR1 DFQATT, CDR2 SNEGSKA (reference sequence). A roughly 2.5 ml blood sample was drawn per donor. This receptor was taken from a human donor with ulcerative colitis or Crohn's disease, or a healthy co-twin of an affected twin (not recorded which). V is TRBV20-1 and J is TRBJ2-2; TCRdb selects TRBD2, and the lack of DNA leaves this call unchecked. Sequenced: blood. The CDR3 region is CSAPRGLAGAVMSGELFF.